The clone carrying this T cell receptor beta chain was counted once. The antigen remains undetermined. There were TCR beta CDR3 regions amplified from RNA transcripts. A first-round RT-PCR of the TCR CDR3 used the HTBI primer set. TCRdb re-called the multiplex PCR reads with MiXCR, one entry per CDR3 protein. The sample consists of around 190,000 distinct CDR3 sequences, 17% of them appearing once. This record belongs to a study of T cells in Graves' hyperthyroidism and ophthalmopathy. Overall study context: Peripheral blood sampling occurred at initial diagnosis, before any treatment. Study-wide points: Ophthalmopathy prediction by the model preceded onset by a median about 6.5 months. The blood repertoire included most of the expanded thyroid clonotypes above 0.001.

The CDR3 has 14 amino acids. V shed 1 base and J shed 4 bases, with 11 bases lying between them. Germline assignment: CDR1 DFQATT and CDR2 SNEGSKA (reference sequence). Exclusion followed for patients with uncontrolled infection, other autoimmune disease, pregnancy or lactation. Sequenced sample: blood. The receptor was isolated from a woman between 50 and 59 years old with Graves' hyperthyroidism. The rearrangement links TRBV20-1 to TRBJ1-5, with D unclear. CDR3 coding DNA: TGCAGTGCTAGAGTTTCCATGGCTAATCAGCCCCAGCATTTT. Its protein product is CSARVSMANQPQHF.